In this sample, the clone carrying this T cell receptor (beta chain) turned up a few times. Its specificity is not known. This sample was included in a study of T-cell reconstitution after alpha-beta-depleted transplantation in children. Findings and limits, study-wide: The origin of alpha-beta T cells about two months after transplant was reportedly several hundred expanded graft clones. Certain patients had high TCRbeta diversity at day 60, and it came from recipient T cells and thymic progenitors that survived. Hyperexpanded clones declined; after one year, newly produced T cells mostly supplied diversity.

The ends lost 2 bases at V and 0 bases at J; junction bases unmatched: 2. The CDR3 consists of 15 residues. The germline V gene has CDR1 SGDLS and CDR2 YYNGEE. Preparing the TCRbeta library involved the use of unique molecular identifiers. MiXCR, applied by TCRdb to the PCR reads, yields one record per CDR3 protein. This table has about 130,000 distinct CDR3 sequences, about 9.6% appearing once. This TCR derives from a girl under three years old who had a stem cell transplant for combined immunodeficiency, so the T cells may come from the graft donor. This sample comprised PBMCs, mostly from graft donor cells, obtained 180 days after TCRalphabeta/CD19-depleted stem cell transplant. The rearrangement links TRBV9 to TRBJ2-1; 7 bases are shared with TRBD2. CDR3 in DNA: TGTGCCAGCAGCGTTCTAGCGGCCTCCTACAATGAGCAGTTCTTC. It is translated as CASSVLAASYNEQFF.